This TCR beta chain was identified in a study of CD8 T cells in Susac syndrome. With random hexamers, about 0.5 to 1 ug RNA was reverse transcribed. The immunoSEQ assay covered 54 Vbeta and 13 Jbeta segments for CDR3. One entry per CDR3 protein, called by TCRdb with MiXCR from the immunoSEQ multiplex PCR reads. Of around 280,000 distinct CDR3 sequences in the sample, roughly nine tenths were seen once. The sequenced target, TCR beta, came from blood CD8+ and CD4+ T cells. The V gene's germline CDR1 is SNHLY and CDR2 FYNNEI. The CDR3 consists of 14 residues. Trimming cost V 10 bases and J 1 base, with 16 bases left between them.

The chain links TRBV2 to TRBJ1-1; perhaps TRBD1 as D (6 bases). Source material: CD4+ T cells from PBMCs. This TCR derives from a human donor with multiple sclerosis. The CDR3 here is CAIPRDTTNTEAFF. Here the CDR3 DNA reads TGTGCCATCCCACGGGACACAACGAACACTGAAGCTTTCTTT.